This T cell receptor beta chain is from a study of T-cell reconstitution after alpha-beta-depleted transplantation in children. Overall study results and limits: From surviving recipient T cells and thymic progenitors came the high day-60 TCRbeta diversity observed in some patients. T-cell numbers and diversity one year post-transplant derived largely from freshly generated T cells. Reportedly, only several hundred clones from non-depleted graft cells drove alpha-beta T-cell counts at about two months.

Many counts were recorded for this clonotype. Its antigen is unidentified. CDR1 and CDR2 (germline): MNHNS, SASEGT. V was clipped by 2 bases and J by 4 bases; unmatched bases: 1. This CDR3 is built from 15 residues. Unique molecular identifiers featured in how the TCRbeta library was prepared. One entry per CDR3 protein results from TCRdb running MiXCR on the PCR reads. The sample shows approximately 170,000 distinct CDR3 sequences, approximately 10% of them seen only once. This receptor was obtained from a boy between 2 and 15 years old with acute myeloid leukemia, due to receive a stem cell transplant. Sequencing used PBMCs, obtained before TCRalphabeta/CD19-depleted stem cell transplant. The chain carries TRBV6-1 and TRBJ2-3; 12 positions agree with TRBD2. CDR3 sequence: CASSELAGGPDTQYF. CDR3 nucleotides: TGTGCCAGCAGTGAACTAGCGGGGGGGCCAGATACGCAGTATTTT.